This entry lists 9 T cell receptor beta chains sequenced from one sample in a study of spatial heterogeneity in lung cancer (dated by TCRdb to the late 2010s). Per the publication, the time point label means: sample taken at primary tumor resection. Whole RNA extracted from tumor and nontumor lung tissue, or from cryopreserved PBMC samples, was used for TCR sequencing without cell sorting. The method behind the library was 5' RACE. TCRdb shows the sequencer as NextSeq 500. The public reads were reprocessed in TCRdb via fastp at Q25 and MiXCR, keeping in-frame beta chains. Here each entry gathers all rows of one CDR3 protein and keeps the most common genes and DNA. Recorded for this sample are 36,000 or so distinct CDR3 sequences; approximately 5.2% of them occurred a single time. 29% of the sample rests with the top ten. The sample consisted of PBMCs, taken at surgery. The source is a female donor with early-stage non-small cell lung cancer.

This clonotype was counted only a few times. CDR3 region: CAIGLAGGIEQFF. As DNA, the CDR3 is TGTGCCATCGGACTAGCGGGAGGGATTGAGCAGTTCTTC. The chain carries TRBV10-3 and TRBJ2-1; 15 bases fit TRBD2. V trimming: 8 bases; J trimming: 9 bases; junction bases outside the gene matches: 2. The CDR3 sequence is 13 residues long. Germline CDR1 and CDR2: ENHRY and SYGVKD.

This chain uses TRBV29-1 with TRBJ2-4, with D hard to call. Trimming pared 4 bases from V and 5 bases from J, leaving 9 bases between. Germline V gene sequence: CDR1 SQVTM, CDR2 ANQGSEA. The CDR3 spans 12 residues. The CDR3 bases are TGCAGCGTTGGGTTCGAAGAAAACATTCAGTACTTC. This gives the protein CSVGFEENIQYF. The entire variable domain, with the rest obtained from reference TRBV29-1 and TRBJ2-4, is as follows: SAVISQKPSRDICQRGTSLTIQCQVDSQVTMMFWYRQQPGQSLTLIATANQGSEATYESGFVIDKFPISRPNLTFSTLTVSNMSPEDSSIYLCSVGFEENIQYFGAGTRLSVL.

This clonotype was detected a few times. This chain links TRBV6-6 with TRBJ1-5, with D maybe TRBD1 (5 bases). Germline V gives CDR1 MNHNY, CDR2 SVGAGI (reference sequence). Trimming removed 7 bases from V and 2 bases from J, with 12 bases in between. The length of the CDR3 is 14 residues. DNA of the CDR3: TGTGCCAGCAACGAGGGACTTGGCAATCAGCCCCAGCATTTT. Translation gives CASNEGLGNQPQHF.

Remarks on this clonotype: A much bigger clone sits one base away, suggesting this may be a read error. This chain joins TRBV5-6 and TRBJ1-1; 9 nucleotides agree with TRBD1. Germline V CDR1 and CDR2: SGHDT, YYEEEE. The CDR3 loop spans 17 amino acids. CDR3 in amino acids: CASSPPPGQGGGTKAFF. DNA for the CDR3: TGTGCCAGCAGCCCCCCCCCGGGACAGGGAGGTGGCACTAAAGCTTTCTTT.

This clonotype was seen many times. This chain links TRBV5-1 with TRBJ2-3; D is perhaps TRBD2 (7 bases). Germline CDR1 SGHRS, CDR2 YFSETQ. CDR3 size: 15 residues. The V gene lost 2 bases and the J gene lost 6 bases, with 16 bases spanning the gap. The CDR3 DNA reads TGCGCCAGCAGCTTTGCAGGCCGGGGGGCGGATACGCAGTATTTT. Residues: CASSFAGRGADTQYF.

This clonotype has ten or more counts. This chain links TRBV6-2 or TRBV6-3 with TRBJ2-7; D is possibly TRBD2 (6 bases). V was cut by 5 bases and J by 3 bases, with 17 bases left in between. The CDR3 runs 15 residues. CDR1 and CDR2 from the germline V gene are MNHEY and SVGEGT. Written as DNA, the CDR3 is TGTGCCAGCAGTACCGGCGGGACTTTCATCTACGAGCAGTACTTC. It translates to CASSTGGTFIYEQYF.

This clonotype was observed at least ten times. The chain has TRBV7-2 and TRBJ2-1; 10 bases line up with TRBD2. The germline CDR1 and CDR2 sequences are SGHTA and FQGNSA. V trimming: 5 bases; J trimming: 15 bases; junction bases outside the gene matches: 13. The CDR3 runs 14 residues. The CDR3 nucleotides read TGTGCCAGCAGCAATCCCGACCTAGCGGGAGCTCGGTTCTTC. Encoded protein: CASSNPDLAGARFF.

This rearrangement joins TRBV7-2 to TRBJ2-7; D gene uncertain. There are 13 residues in the CDR3. From germline, CDR1 is SGHTA and CDR2 FQGNSA. V was pared by 2 bases and J by 0 bases, with 5 bases between. CDR3 coding DNA: TGTGCCAGCAGCTTACATATCTCCTACGAGCAGTACTTC. This codes for CASSLHISYEQYF.

The chain recombines TRBV5-1 with TRBJ1-1; D might be TRBD1 (6 bases). Trimming stripped 0 bases from V and 3 bases from J, with 12 bases between. CDR3 size: 15 residues. Germline V lookup: CDR1 SGHRS, CDR2 YFSETQ. CDR3 in amino acids: CASSLVPGAHTEAFF. For the CDR3, the DNA is TGCGCCAGCAGCTTGGTTCCGGGGGCCCACACTGAAGCTTTCTTT.